What follows are 8 T cell receptor beta chains derived from one specimen sequenced in a study of blood T cell repertoires in COVID-19. Here immunoSEQ multiplex PCR was the method, and the copy in TCRdb shows in-frame clones only, minus some. The repertoire holds around 120,000 clones, with 90% as singletons. Sequences were obtained from peripheral blood. Receptors were obtained from an older woman with COVID-19, enrolled during active disease.

The V call is TRBV5-4, the J call TRBJ1-2; tentatively, D is TRBD1 (5 bases). The V gene's germline CDR1 is SGHNT and CDR2 YYREEE (reference sequence). Trimming took off 1 base at V and 7 bases at J, with 17 bases between the two ends. This CDR3 has 15 residues. CDR3 protein: CASSLWGESRGGYTF. For the CDR3, the DNA is TGTGCCAGCAGCTTGTGGGGGGAATCCCGGGGTGGCTACACCTTC.

In this sample, this clone turned up once. The genes are TRBV12-2 and TRBJ1-3; the table assigns TRBD1, which was not confirmed against the DNA. TRBV12-2 is a pseudogene. CDR3 length: 18 residues. The CDR3 sequence: CASRFPAGDSHSGNTIYF. As DNA, the CDR3 is TGTGCAAGTCGCTTTCCGGCCGGCGACAGCCACTCTGGAAACACCATATATTTT.

This sequence joins TRBV10-3 and TRBJ1-6, with 7 bases that match TRBD1. The CDR3 length is 15 residues. Germline loops: CDR1 ENHRY, CDR2 SYGVKD. The junction had 1 base not matched to a gene; V was cut back by 0 bases and J by 5 bases. CDR3 region: CAISESTGNNSPLHF. CDR3 sequence (DNA): TGTGCCATCAGTGAGTCGACAGGGAATAATTCACCCCTCCACTTT.

The rearrangement uses TRBV27 and TRBJ1-2, with D possibly being TRBD1 (6 bases). The V gene lost 6 bases and the J gene lost 4 bases, with 12 bases spanning the gap. The CDR3 has 13 amino acids. Germline values: CDR1 MNHEY, CDR2 SMNVEV (reference sequence). The CDR3 DNA follows: TGTGCCAGCAGCTTGACAGGTCGCTATGGCTACACCTTC. It codes for CASSLTGRYGYTF.

The chain employs TRBV5-6 and TRBJ1-2, with 11 bases aligning to TRBD1. The CDR3 has 15 amino acids. CDR1 is SGHDT, CDR2 YYEEEE, per germline. V trimming: 0 bases; J trimming: 7 bases; junction bases outside the gene matches: 5. Written as DNA, the CDR3 is TGTGCCAGCAGCTTGGTCGGACAGGGGGCGCGTGGCTACACCTTC. Amino acid sequence: CASSLVGQGARGYTF.

The CDR3 nucleotides read TGCGCCAGCAGCTTTCCGCCGGGGACCCAGTACTTC. Its protein is CASSFPPGTQYF. The chain carries TRBV5-1 and TRBJ2-5; D remains ambiguous. This CDR3 spans 12 amino acids. The ends were cut back, 2 bases at V and 7 bases at J, with 9 bases in the middle. Germline V gene data show CDR1 as SGHRS and CDR2 as YFSETQ. Supplemented by reference TRBV5-1 and TRBJ2-5, the full variable domain reads KAGVTQTPRYLIKTRGQQVTLSCSPISGHRSVSWYQQTPGQGLQFLFEYFSETQRNKGNFPGRFSGRQFSNSRSEMNVSTLELGDSALYLCASSFPPGTQYFGPGTRLLVL.

The rearrangement joins TRBV10-2 to TRBJ1-3; no definite D call. From germline, CDR1 is WSHSY and CDR2 SAAADI. The ends were cut back, 4 bases at V and 4 bases at J, with 17 bases in the middle. This CDR3 region has 16 residues. CDR3 DNA: TGCGCCAGCAGTGCCGATCCATGGGGAGGAGGAAACACCATATATTTT. This codes for CASSADPWGGGNTIYF.

The chain has TRBV5-8 and TRBJ1-5; D possibly corresponds to TRBD1 (5 bases). V lost 0 bases and J lost 0, with 19 bases in between. Germline CDR1 is SGHTS and CDR2 is YDEGEE. The CDR3 is 19 residues long. The CDR3 nucleotides are TGTGCCAGCAGCTTGGCCGTCGCTCAGGGCCCCTATAGCAATCAGCCCCAGCATTTT. Its protein product is CASSLAVAQGPYSNQPQHF.